What follows are 5 T cell receptor beta chains derived from one specimen sequenced in a study of blood T cell repertoires in COVID-19. This table comes from immunoSEQ multiplex PCR, and its TCRdb copy is limited to in-frame clones, with some not included. The sample lists under 200,000 clones, more than 60% occurring once. The sequenced material came from peripheral blood. The receptors come from a man aged 55 to 69 with acute or convalescent COVID-19.

The chain links TRBV30 to TRBJ1-2, with D perhaps TRBD1 (6 bases). The ends were cut back, 0 bases at V and 9 bases at J, with 23 bases in the middle. The CDR3 is 16 residues long. From germline, CDR1 is GTSNPN and CDR2 SVGIG (reference sequence). The CDR3 DNA follows: TGTGCCTGGAGTGTAAGGTACGGGGGGCGAAACGAACGCTACACCTTC. Its protein product is CAWSVRYGGRNERYTF.

The rearrangement joins TRBV29-1 to TRBJ1-2; D remains ambiguous. The CDR3 has 10 amino acids. Trimming stripped 0 bases from V and 8 bases from J, with 4 bases between. Germline-derived CDR1 and CDR2 are SQVTM and ANQGSEA. The CDR3 DNA is TGCAGCGTTGAAGAAAGCGGCTACACCTTC. This gives the protein CSVEESGYTF.

V is TRBV19 and J is TRBJ2-5; 15 bases align to TRBD2. J was trimmed by 5 bases and V by 9 bases; bases with no gene match: 4. This CDR3 is built from 14 residues. Germline values: CDR1 LNHDA, CDR2 SQIVND (reference sequence). The CDR3 region has the DNA TGTGCCAGCAGTGGGACTAGCGGGGGGGAGACCCAGTACTTC. Its translation: CASSGTSGGETQYF.

This clone was seen a single time. The chain carries TRBV7-2 and TRBJ1-2, with 8 bases identical to TRBD1. Germline lookup yields CDR1 SGHTA and CDR2 FQGNSA. With V trimmed by 1 base and J by 6 bases, 4 bases remained unmatched. The CDR3 extends over 14 amino acids. The CDR3 coding sequence is TGTGCCAGCAGCTTAGACAGGGGGGGTAATGGCTACACCTTC. Protein sequence: CASSLDRGGNGYTF.

The chain carries TRBV5-6 and TRBJ2-7; possibly TRBD1 for D (5 bases). Germline CDR1 reads SGHDT; CDR2 reads YYEEEE. Trimming cost V 4 bases and J 5 bases, with 19 bases left between them. CDR3 length: 15 residues. The CDR3 DNA reads as TGTGCCAGCAGCCACACAAACAGGTTACAACACGAGCAGTACTTC. It yields the protein CASSHTNRLQHEQYF.